These T cell receptor beta chains were read from a single sample in a study of T-cell reconstitution after alpha-beta-depleted transplantation in children. TCRdb re-called the PCR reads with MiXCR, one entry per CDR3 protein. The sample yields almost 600,000 distinct CDR3 sequences, roughly a quarter seen once. The sequenced sample was PBMCs, obtained before TCRalphabeta/CD19-depleted stem cell transplant. The receptors shown here come from a boy under two years old with Wiskott-Aldrich syndrome, due to receive a stem cell transplant. Each CDR3 is given with its conserved first and last residue. The order of the fields is D gene, J gene, clone size, V gene, CDR3 protein, CDR3 DNA. The D gene is left open where the match is weak. Size values are once, few and many counts, or a class for expanded clones, and some rows have none.

. TRBJ1-1 . TRBV20-1 CSALRFMNTEAFF TGCAGTGCTCTAAGGTTCATGAACACTGAAGCTTTCTTT
TRBD2 TRBJ2-3 . TRBV29-1 CSVGRGGLAPGDTQYF TGCAGCGTTGGAAGAGGCGGACTAGCTCCAGGAGATACGCAGTATTTT
TRBD1 TRBJ2-7 few TRBV10-3 CAIRQTGYEQYF TGTGCCATCAGGCAGACAGGGTACGAGCAGTACTTC
. TRBJ2-1 . TRBV5-1 CASSFQGRNNEQFF TGCGCCAGCAGCTTTCAGGGACGGAACAATGAGCAGTTCTTC
TRBD1 TRBJ2-7 few TRBV20-1 CSAREADRVGLVQYF TGCAGTGCTAGAGAGGCGGACAGGGTGGGGCTCGTGCAGTACTTC
TRBD2 TRBJ2-1 . TRBV7-8 CASSLVGTSNYEQFF TGTGCCAGCAGCTTAGTGGGGACTAGCAACTATGAGCAGTTCTTC
TRBD2 TRBJ2-1 few TRBV7-2 CASSLGTSFNEQFF TGTGCCAGCAGCTTAGGGACTAGCTTCAATGAGCAGTTCTTC
TRBD2 TRBJ2-2 . TRBV3-1 CACRWGGLAGANTGELFF TGTGCCTGCAGGTGGGGAGGACTAGCGGGAGCTAACACCGGTGAGCTGTTTTTT
. TRBJ1-6 few TRBV5-1 CASSLQSSYNSPLHF TGCGCCAGCAGCTTGCAGAGCTCCTATAATTCACCCCTCCACTTT
TRBD2 TRBJ2-7 few TRBV5-1 CASSSGTSVYEQYF TGCGCCAGCAGCTCCGGGACTAGCGTCTACGAGCAGTACTTC
. TRBJ1-5 . TRBV5-6 CASSLGFSSNQPQHF TGTGCCAGCAGCCTAGGGTTTTCTAGCAATCAGCCCCAGCATTTT
TRBD2 TRBJ2-1 few TRBV20-1 CSARGASGDSEQFF TGCAGTGCTAGAGGGGCTAGCGGGGACAGTGAGCAGTTCTTC
TRBD2 TRBJ2-3 . TRBV10-3 CATTRGLAGDTSTDTQYF TGTGCCACAACACGCGGACTAGCGGGAGATACTAGCACAGATACGCAGTATTTT
. TRBJ2-7 . TRBV15 CATSRRATYEQYF TGTGCCACCAGCAGACGGGCGACCTACGAGCAGTACTTC
TRBD2 TRBJ2-2 . TRBV29-1 CSVTSGATGELFF TGCAGCGTCACTAGCGGGGCCACCGGGGAGCTGTTTTTT
. TRBJ2-5 . TRBV7-9 CASSSHLRGGTQYF TGTGCCAGCAGCTCACACCTCAGGGGAGGGACCCAGTACTTC
TRBD2 TRBJ2-7 few TRBV7-2 CASSLGSSGTSEYF TGTGCCAGCAGCTTAGGGTCTAGCGGGACCTCCGAGTACTTC
. TRBJ1-2 . TRBV10-3 CAISVRQASNYGYTF TGTGCCATCAGTGTTAGACAGGCCTCTAACTATGGCTACACCTTC
. TRBJ1-1 . TRBV20-1 CSARLSGGNTEAFF TGCAGTGCTAGATTGTCGGGCGGAAACACTGAAGCTTTCTTT
TRBD2 TRBJ2-1 . TRBV20-1 CSAHLAGGPGEQFF TGCAGTGCCCACCTAGCGGGAGGGCCTGGGGAGCAGTTCTTC
TRBD1 TRBJ1-5 few TRBV15 CATSRGRDRVNQPQHF TGTGCCACCAGCAGGGGCCGTGACAGGGTCAATCAGCCCCAGCATTTT
TRBD1 TRBJ1-1 few TRBV10-3 CAISESGGQAKGTEAFF TGTGCCATCAGTGAGTCCGGGGGACAGGCAAAGGGGACTGAAGCTTTCTTT
. TRBJ2-1 . TRBV20-1 CSASDDRNSYNEQFF TGCAGTGCTAGCGATGACAGGAACTCCTACAATGAGCAGTTCTTC
TRBD1 TRBJ2-5 few TRBV7-9 CASSTPRDRDQETQYF TGTGCCAGCAGCACGCCCCGGGACAGGGACCAAGAGACCCAGTACTTC
TRBD2 TRBJ2-1 many TRBV12-3/TRBV12-4 CASSPPSGNEQFF TGTGCCAGCAGTCCCCCTAGCGGCAATGAGCAGTTCTTC
. TRBJ1-4 once TRBV18 CASSLGIRGEKLFF TGTGCCAGCTCACTAGGGATACGCGGTGAAAAACTGTTTTTT
. TRBJ1-1 few TRBV5-1 CASSLGGAKAEAFF TGCGCCAGCAGCTTGGGGGGGGCCAAGGCTGAAGCTTTCTTT
TRBD2 TRBJ2-3 . TRBV20-1 CSARVTGRARTDTQYF TGCAGTGCTAGAGTAACCGGGAGGGCCAGGACAGATACGCAGTATTTT
TRBD2 TRBJ2-3 . TRBV7-3 CASSDRLAGNTDTQYF TGTGCCAGCAGCGACCGACTAGCGGGGAACACAGATACGCAGTATTTT